The present TCR beta chain was sequenced within a study of T-cell reconstitution after alpha-beta-depleted transplantation in children. Preparation of the TCRbeta library involved a method that used unique molecular identifiers. TCRdb recomputed calls from the PCR reads with MiXCR, one row per CDR3 protein. Altogether some 440,000 distinct CDR3 sequences are present, around 15% being singletons, with the ten largest covering 25% to 30%. Germline-derived CDR1 and CDR2 are DFQATT and SNEGSKA (reference sequence). Trimming pared 3 bases from V and 5 bases from J, leaving 7 bases between. CDR3 length: 11 amino acids. General study findings and limits: TCRbeta diversity was high at day 60 in some patients (a result of surviving recipient T cells and thymic progenitors). Several hundred expanded graft clones reportedly gave rise to the alpha-beta T cells present about two months after transplant. T-cell numbers and diversity, one year after transplant, stemmed largely from T cells that were newly produced.

Worth noting for this clonotype: Its target is not known.

The chain combines TRBV20-1 with TRBJ2-5; D gene unclear. The receptor was isolated from a boy under three years old who had a stem cell transplant for Wiskott-Aldrich syndrome, so the T cells may come from the graft donor. The material sequenced was PBMCs, mostly from graft donor cells, taken 360 days after TCRalphabeta/CD19-depleted stem cell transplant. The CDR3 nucleotides are TGCAGTGCTAGTGATCGGGAGACCCAGTACTTC. It translates to CSASDRETQYF.